The 5 T cell receptor beta chains presented below share a single source sample, sequenced in a study of T cells expressing NK-cell markers. TCRdb reanalyzed the 5' RACE reads, giving one entry per CDR3 protein sequence and no DNA. The listing contains 400,000 to 500,000 distinct CDR3 sequences. Sequenced: blood T cells: a sorted CD56 or NKG2C T cell subset, CD4+ or CD8+ T cells, or bulk PBMC T cells (not recorded which). The receptors were gathered from a woman aged 18-70 years in good health.

CDR3 sequence reads: CASQAGGRFNEQFF. V gene TRBV6-1 combines with J gene TRBJ2-1; TCRdb outputs TRBD2, but without DNA this stays unchecked. Germline V CDR1 and CDR2: MNHNS, SASEGT. The CDR3 is 14 residues long.

The genes are TRBV5-4 and TRBJ2-3; there is no DNA to check the TCRdb D call of TRBD2. Germline V CDR1 and CDR2: SGHNT, YYREEE (reference sequence). This CDR3 comprises 14 residues. CDR3 protein: CASSPAGPTDTQYF.

The chain uses TRBV4-2 and TRBJ2-1; the TCRdb call, TRBD2, lacks DNA for checking. Per the germline V gene, CDR1 is LGHNA and CDR2 is YNFKEQ. The CDR3 loop spans 17 amino acids. This CDR3 is CASSQDPGLSSYNEQFF.

This chain uses TRBV20-1 with TRBJ1-1. Germline CDR1 and CDR2: DFQATT and SNEGSKA (reference sequence). There are 14 residues in the CDR3. This CDR3 is CSARWGDEGPEAFF.

Here the CDR3 reads CASSPQVYNEQFF. The V gene is TRBV18, the J gene TRBJ2-1. Germline assignment: CDR1 KGHSH and CDR2 LQKENI. The CDR3 spans 13 residues.